This T cell receptor (beta chain) comes out of a study of response to subunit inactivated influenza vaccine. Study results and caveats: With each seasonal influenza vaccination, the authors suggested, few new T cells are recruited.

This clonotype was counted at least ten times. The antigen is undetermined. TCRdb re-called the RT-PCR reads with MiXCR, one entry per CDR3 protein. This sample carries around 490,000 distinct CDR3 sequences, 7.6% of them seen once, and the ten largest clones take around 13%. This CDR3 is 13 amino acids long. Trimming took 4 bases from V and 0 from J, leaving 3 bases between them. This clonotype originated in a man aged 45 to 70 who received an inactivated influenza vaccine. The input for sequencing was PBMCs from blood, taken about 24 months after vaccination. The chain is built from TRBV12-3 or TRBV12-4 and TRBJ2-2; D not resolved. The CDR3 protein is CASSSANTGELFF. DNA for the CDR3: TGTGCCAGCAGTTCCGCGAACACCGGGGAGCTGTTTTTT.